This paragraph covers one T cell receptor beta chain sequence. The data originate from a study of blood T cell repertoires in COVID-19. Sequencing used immunoSEQ multiplex PCR; TCRdb keeps in-frame clones, though not all of them. The sample has just under 30,000 clones, about 80% seen once. CDR1 and CDR2 (germline): SGHRS, YFSETQ. J lost 5 bases, V lost 0 bases, and 2 bases had no gene match. CDR3 size: 14 residues. The chain is built from TRBV5-1 and TRBJ1-1; TRBD1 aligns across 9 bases. Sequencing was performed on peripheral blood. The sequence came from a woman aged 70-85 years with acute or convalescent COVID-19. CDR3 DNA: TGCGCCAGCAGCTTGGGGGACAGGGTAACTGAAGCTTTCTTT. Its translation: CASSLGDRVTEAFF.